This T cell receptor beta chain was retrieved from a study of beta chain features in type 1 diabetes. In total, each donor contributed a single heparinised blood draw that averaged around 110 mL. Markers CD45RO/CCR7/CD25/CD127/CD95/CD27 served to sort CD4+ naive, central memory, regulatory and stem cell-like memory cells. What was sequenced were expressed TCRB transcripts, since all of the isolated RNA had been reverse transcribed. Sequencing used immunoSEQ multiplex PCR; TCRdb keeps in-frame clones, though not all of them. The sample holds about 350,000 clones, roughly a fifth seen once. For this clone: Its specificity is not known.

Germline CDR1 and CDR2: GTSNPN and SVGIG (reference sequence). This CDR3 spans 14 amino acids. V lost 1 base and J lost 5, with 15 bases in between. Study-level points and caveats: In the patient group, naive, central memory and Treg TCRB repertoires seemed more alike than in the healthy donor group. Sequencing from cDNA could over-represent high-TCR-expressing cells.

What was sequenced was naive CD4+ T cells from blood. The receptor was derived from a woman in her late teens or twenties in good health. The chain recombines TRBV30 with TRBJ2-7, with D tentatively TRBD1 (6 bases). The chain's CDR3 is CAWSEGVPENEQYF. The CDR3 DNA reads TGTGCCTGGAGTGAGGGGGTGCCGGAAAACGAGCAGTACTTC.